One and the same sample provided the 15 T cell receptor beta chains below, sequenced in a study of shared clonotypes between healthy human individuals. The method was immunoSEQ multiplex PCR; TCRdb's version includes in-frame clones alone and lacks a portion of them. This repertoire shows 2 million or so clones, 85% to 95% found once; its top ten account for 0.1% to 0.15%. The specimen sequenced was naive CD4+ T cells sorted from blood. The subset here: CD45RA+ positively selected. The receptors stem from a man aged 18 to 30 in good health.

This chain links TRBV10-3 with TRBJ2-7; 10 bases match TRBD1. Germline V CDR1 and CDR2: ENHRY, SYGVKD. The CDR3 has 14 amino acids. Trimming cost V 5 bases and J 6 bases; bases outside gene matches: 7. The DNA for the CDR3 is TGTGCCATCAGTCCCGGGACAGGGGACCTCGAGCAGTACTTC. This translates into CAISPGTGDLEQYF.

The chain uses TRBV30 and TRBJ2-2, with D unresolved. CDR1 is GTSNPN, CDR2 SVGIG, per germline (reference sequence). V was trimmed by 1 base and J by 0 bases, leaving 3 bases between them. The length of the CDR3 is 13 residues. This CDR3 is CAWSDTNTGELFF. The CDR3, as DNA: TGTGCCTGGAGTGACACGAACACCGGGGAGCTGTTTTTT.

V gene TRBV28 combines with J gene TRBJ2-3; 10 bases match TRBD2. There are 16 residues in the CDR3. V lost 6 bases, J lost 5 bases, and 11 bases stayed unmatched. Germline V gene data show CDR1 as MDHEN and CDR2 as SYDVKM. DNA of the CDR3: TGTGCCAGCAGAAACAGCGGGGGGGCCTGGGGAGATACGCAGTATTTT. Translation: CASRNSGGAWGDTQYF.

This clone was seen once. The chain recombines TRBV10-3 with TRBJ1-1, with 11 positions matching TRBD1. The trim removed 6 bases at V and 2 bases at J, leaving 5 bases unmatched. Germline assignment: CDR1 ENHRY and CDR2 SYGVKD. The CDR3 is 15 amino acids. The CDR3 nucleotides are TGTGCCATCAGGGGGACAGGGGGTTCTAACACTGAAGCTTTCTTT. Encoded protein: CAIRGTGGSNTEAFF.

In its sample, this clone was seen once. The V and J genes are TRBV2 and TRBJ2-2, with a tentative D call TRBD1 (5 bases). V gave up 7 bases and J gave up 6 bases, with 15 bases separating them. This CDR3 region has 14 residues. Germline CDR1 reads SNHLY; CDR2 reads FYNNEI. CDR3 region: CASTVAGRAGELFF. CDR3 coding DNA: TGTGCCAGCACCGTGGCAGGGCGAGCCGGGGAGCTGTTTTTT.

The CDR3 spells CSVEDVGLGEQYF. DNA of the CDR3: TGCAGCGTTGAAGATGTGGGGCTGGGCGAGCAGTACTTC. J is TRBJ2-7 and V is TRBV29-1, with D perhaps TRBD1 (5 bases). The germline V gene encodes CDR1 SQVTM and CDR2 ANQGSEA. V gave up 0 bases and J gave up 6 bases, with 12 bases separating them. This CDR3 is 13 amino acids long.

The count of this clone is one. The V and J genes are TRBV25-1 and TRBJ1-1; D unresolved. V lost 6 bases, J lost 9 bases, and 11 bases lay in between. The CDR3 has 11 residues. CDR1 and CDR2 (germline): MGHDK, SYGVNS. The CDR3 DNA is TGTGCCAGCAGCGAAGGTGGGAAAGCTTTCTTT. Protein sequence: CASSEGGKAFF.

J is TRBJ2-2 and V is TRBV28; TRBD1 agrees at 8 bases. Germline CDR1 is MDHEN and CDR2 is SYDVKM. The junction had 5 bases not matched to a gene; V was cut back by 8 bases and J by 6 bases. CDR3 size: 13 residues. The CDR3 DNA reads TGTGCCAGCGGGGGACAGGTGCCCGGGGAGCTGTTTTTT. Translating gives CASGGQVPGELFF.

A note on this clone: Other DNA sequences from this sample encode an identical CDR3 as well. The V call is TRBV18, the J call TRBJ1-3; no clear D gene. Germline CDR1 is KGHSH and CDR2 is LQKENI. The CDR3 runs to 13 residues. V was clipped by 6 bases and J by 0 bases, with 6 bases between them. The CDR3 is CASSQDSGNTIYF. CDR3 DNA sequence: TGTGCCAGCTCTCAGGACTCTGGAAACACCATATATTTT.

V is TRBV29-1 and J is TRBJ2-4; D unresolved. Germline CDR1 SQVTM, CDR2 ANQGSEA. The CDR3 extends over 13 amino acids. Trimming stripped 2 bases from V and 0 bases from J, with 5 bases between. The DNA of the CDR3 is TGCAGCGTTGAACGACTAGCCAAAAACATTCAGTACTTC. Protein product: CSVERLAKNIQYF.

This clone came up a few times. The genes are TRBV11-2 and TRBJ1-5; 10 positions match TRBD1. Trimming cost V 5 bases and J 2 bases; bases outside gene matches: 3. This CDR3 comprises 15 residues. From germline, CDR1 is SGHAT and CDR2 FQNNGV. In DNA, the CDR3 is TGTGCCAGCAGCCCAGGGACAGGGGGCAATCAGCCCCAGCATTTT. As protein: CASSPGTGGNQPQHF. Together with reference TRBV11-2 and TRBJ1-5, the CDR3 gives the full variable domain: EAGVAQSPRYKIIEKRQSVAFWCNPISGHATLYWYQQILGQGPKLLIQFQNNGVVDDSQLPKDRFSAERLKGVDSTLKIQPAKLEDSAVYLCASSPGTGGNQPQHFGDGTRLSIL.

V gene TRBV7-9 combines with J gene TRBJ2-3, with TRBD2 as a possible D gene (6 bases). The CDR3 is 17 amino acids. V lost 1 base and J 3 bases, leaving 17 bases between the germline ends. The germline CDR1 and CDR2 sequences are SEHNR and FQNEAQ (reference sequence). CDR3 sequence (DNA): TGTGCCAGCAGCTTAGTGGGCGGGGCCCTTCGGACAGATACGCAGTATTTT. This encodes CASSLVGGALRTDTQYF.

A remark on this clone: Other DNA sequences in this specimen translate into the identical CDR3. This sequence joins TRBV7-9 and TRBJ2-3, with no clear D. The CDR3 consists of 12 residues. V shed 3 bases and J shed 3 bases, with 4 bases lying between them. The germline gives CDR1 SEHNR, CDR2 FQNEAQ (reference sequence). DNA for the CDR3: TGTGCCAGCAGCTTGGCAACAGATACGCAGTATTTT. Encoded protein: CASSLATDTQYF.

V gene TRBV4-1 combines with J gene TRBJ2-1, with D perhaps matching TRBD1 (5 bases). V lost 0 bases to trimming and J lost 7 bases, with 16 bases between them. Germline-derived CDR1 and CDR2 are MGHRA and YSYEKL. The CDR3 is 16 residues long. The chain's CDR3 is CASSQEGHTEWNEQFF. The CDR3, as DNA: TGCGCCAGCAGCCAAGAAGGACACACAGAATGGAATGAGCAGTTCTTC.

CDR3 residues: CASREWVIGTYNSPLHF. CDR3 DNA sequence: TGCGCCAGCAGGGAGTGGGTCATAGGTACCTATAATTCACCCCTCCACTTT. J is TRBJ1-6 and V is TRBV5-1; D remains ambiguous. The germline V gene encodes CDR1 SGHRS and CDR2 YFSETQ. This CDR3 is built from 17 residues. V dropped 5 bases and J dropped 2 bases, with 17 bases sitting between them.